Below are 16 T cell receptor beta chains sequenced from a single sample in a study of cytomegalovirus exposure and HLA in healthy donors (TCRdb year 2017). The protocol used for the library was the immunoSEQ multiplex PCR assay. For the multiplex PCR, a mixture combining 60 forward primers for TCR Vbeta segments and 13 reverse primers for TCR Jbeta segments was used. The table comes from immuneACCESS by way of TCRdb, which keeps in-frame sequences with V and J called. Part of the clones is missing from these tables; in studies checked, under half for an unresolved V gene and the rest for unknown reasons. For this sample there are hundreds of thousands of clones; 65% to 90% appear just once. The top ten hold about 1.4% of the sample. The sample comprised PBMCs. All receptors derive from a girl between 5 and 17 years old in good health and CMV-seronegative.

The chain couples TRBV5-1 to TRBJ1-5; tentative D call: TRBD1 (6 bases). The CDR3 sequence is 15 residues long. Germline CDR1 and CDR2: SGHRS and YFSETQ. The V gene lost 1 base and the J gene lost 3 bases, with 11 bases spanning the gap. CDR3 loop: CASSLKDRINQPQHF. The CDR3 DNA reads TGCGCCAGCAGCTTGAAAGACAGGATCAATCAGCCCCAGCATTTT. The complete variable domain, with remaining parts taken from reference TRBV5-1 and TRBJ1-5, reads KAGVTQTPRYLIKTRGQQVTLSCSPISGHRSVSWYQQTPGQGLQFLFEYFSETQRNKGNFPGRFSGRQFSNSRSEMNVSTLELGDSALYLCASSLKDRINQPQHFGDGTRLSIL.

This rearrangement joins TRBV4-3 to TRBJ2-2, with TRBD1 matching over 8 bases. J lost 2 bases, V lost 4 bases, and 3 bases had no gene match. There are 15 residues in the CDR3. Germline values: CDR1 LGHNA, CDR2 YSLEER. The CDR3 sequence: CASSRTGTNTGELFF. CDR3 DNA sequence: TGCGCCAGCAGCCGGACAGGGACAAACACCGGGGAGCTGTTTTTT.

This clone was recorded once. The chain recombines TRBV19 with TRBJ2-3; 11 nucleotides align to TRBD2. In germline, CDR1 is LNHDA, CDR2 SQIVND (reference sequence). Trimming cost V 4 bases and J 3 bases; bases outside gene matches: 0. The CDR3 contains 14 residues. For the CDR3, the DNA is TGTGCCAGTAGTACTAGCGGGGGGACAGATACGCAGTATTTT. Translation gives CASSTSGGTDTQYF.

The V call is TRBV2, the J call TRBJ2-7, with 7 bases matching TRBD2. Unmatched junction bases numbered 14, after V lost 3 bases and J lost 3 bases. The length of the CDR3 is 17 residues. From germline, CDR1 is SNHLY and CDR2 FYNNEI. This CDR3 reads CASSDTYVWGRDYEQYF. For the CDR3, the DNA is TGTGCCAGCAGTGATACTTATGTATGGGGGAGGGACTACGAGCAGTACTTC.

The chain recombines TRBV29-1 with TRBJ1-2; D may be TRBD1 (6 bases). The germline CDR1 and CDR2 sequences are SQVTM and ANQGSEA. The length of the CDR3 is 13 residues. Trimming left V 3 bases short and J 0 bases short, with 8 bases between. The chain's CDR3 is CSVEGATNYGYTF. In DNA form, the CDR3 reads TGCAGCGTTGAGGGGGCCACTAACTATGGCTACACCTTC.

This clone was observed once. The gene calls are TRBV27 and TRBJ1-5; D gene unclear. The CDR3 has 18 residues. V dropped 2 bases and J dropped 4 bases, with 21 bases sitting between them. The germline V gene has CDR1 MNHEY and CDR2 SMNVEV (reference sequence). The CDR3 spells CASSLNPPRQLLNQPQHF. The CDR3, as DNA: TGTGCCAGCAGTTTAAATCCACCGCGACAACTGCTTAATCAGCCCCAGCATTTT.

A remark on this clone: Other DNA sequences of this sample code for an identical CDR3. The CDR3 DNA sequence: TGTGCCAGCTCACTCCAAGGGGCTGAAGCTTTCTTT. It specifies CASSLQGAEAFF. The chain carries TRBV18 and TRBJ1-1, with a possible D match to TRBD1 (5 bases). The V gene lost 4 bases and the J gene lost 6 bases, with 9 bases spanning the gap. This CDR3 is built from 12 residues. Per germline, CDR1 KGHSH and CDR2 LQKENI.

V gene TRBV7-9 combines with J gene TRBJ2-7; D gene ambiguous. CDR1 SEHNR and CDR2 FQNEAQ come from the germline V gene (reference sequence). Deletions cut 5 bases from V and 4 bases from J, with 6 bases between. There are 11 residues in the CDR3. Here the CDR3 reads CASSPRYEQYF. Here the CDR3 DNA reads TGTGCCAGCAGCCCGAGATACGAGCAGTACTTC.

The V gene is TRBV6-5, the J gene TRBJ1-4; no definite D call. Trimming shortened V by 8 bases and J by 4 bases, and 14 bases separated the two germline ends. In germline, CDR1 is MNHEY, CDR2 SVGAGI. CDR3 length equals 14 residues. CDR3 sequence reads: CASRSRDSNEKLFF. In DNA form, the CDR3 reads TGTGCCAGCCGTAGTCGGGATAGTAATGAAAAACTGTTTTTT.

The chain links TRBV9 to TRBJ2-2; 10 nucleotides agree with TRBD1. J was trimmed by 6 bases and V by 4 bases; bases with no gene match: 3. In germline, CDR1 is SGDLS, CDR2 YYNGEE. This CDR3 is 14 amino acids long. CDR3 DNA sequence: TGTGCCAGCAGCATCGGACAGGGGGCCGGGGAGCTGTTTTTT. Amino acids: CASSIGQGAGELFF.

This clone is a singleton in its sample. CDR3 in amino acids: CASTSGTGLSGANVLTF. In DNA, the CDR3 is TGCGCCAGCACCTCCGGGACAGGGCTCTCTGGGGCCAACGTCCTGACTTTC. The chain combines TRBV10-2 with TRBJ2-6; 9 nucleotides agree with TRBD1. The CDR3 sequence is 17 residues long. Per germline, CDR1 WSHSY and CDR2 SAAADI. The V segment lost 7 bases and the J segment 0 bases; nucleotides outside the gene matches: 7.

The rearrangement uses TRBV10-1 and TRBJ1-5; D not certain. CDR1 and CDR2 from the germline V gene are WNHNN and SYGVQD (reference sequence). This CDR3 has 16 amino acids. V dropped 7 bases and J dropped 1 base, with 17 bases sitting between them. CDR3 nucleotides: TGCGCCAGCACTAGCGGGAGGGATCGGAGCAATCAGCCCCAGCATTTT. Its translation is CASTSGRDRSNQPQHF.

The rearrangement links TRBV5-6 to TRBJ2-6; D possibly corresponds to TRBD1 (6 bases). CDR1 is SGHDT and CDR2 is YYEEEE in the germline V gene. V lost 1 base, J lost 2 bases, and 13 bases lay in between. The length of the CDR3 is 17 residues. CDR3 in DNA: TGTGCCAGCAGCTTGTTTAACAGGGCCACTGGGGCCAACGTCCTGACTTTC. It yields the protein CASSLFNRATGANVLTF.

This chain connects TRBV18 to TRBJ1-1; D ambiguous. CDR1 is KGHSH and CDR2 is LQKENI in the germline V gene. Between the trimmed V and J ends, which lost 0 bases and 2 bases, there was a span of 10 bases. CDR3 length equals 15 residues. This CDR3 reads CASSPPRSINTEAFF. The CDR3 coding sequence is TGTGCCAGCTCACCACCGCGGTCGATTAACACTGAAGCTTTCTTT.

The chain links TRBV10-3 to TRBJ2-1; perhaps TRBD2 as D (6 bases). The germline V and J ends were trimmed by 4 bases and 6 bases, with 7 bases remaining between them. The CDR3 totals 12 residues. Germline-derived CDR1 and CDR2 are ENHRY and SYGVKD. The CDR3 DNA is TGTGCCATCAGTGGACTAGGCAATGAGCAGTTCTTC. The encoded protein is CAISGLGNEQFF.

The chain employs TRBV30 and TRBJ1-3; tentatively, D is TRBD1 (5 bases). The ends were cut back, 0 bases at V and 0 bases at J, with 6 bases in the middle. Germline values: CDR1 GTSNPN, CDR2 SVGIG (reference sequence). The CDR3 is 14 residues long. The CDR3 DNA reads TGTGCCTGGAGTGTGCAGGGCTCTGGAAACACCATATATTTT. Its protein is CAWSVQGSGNTIYF.